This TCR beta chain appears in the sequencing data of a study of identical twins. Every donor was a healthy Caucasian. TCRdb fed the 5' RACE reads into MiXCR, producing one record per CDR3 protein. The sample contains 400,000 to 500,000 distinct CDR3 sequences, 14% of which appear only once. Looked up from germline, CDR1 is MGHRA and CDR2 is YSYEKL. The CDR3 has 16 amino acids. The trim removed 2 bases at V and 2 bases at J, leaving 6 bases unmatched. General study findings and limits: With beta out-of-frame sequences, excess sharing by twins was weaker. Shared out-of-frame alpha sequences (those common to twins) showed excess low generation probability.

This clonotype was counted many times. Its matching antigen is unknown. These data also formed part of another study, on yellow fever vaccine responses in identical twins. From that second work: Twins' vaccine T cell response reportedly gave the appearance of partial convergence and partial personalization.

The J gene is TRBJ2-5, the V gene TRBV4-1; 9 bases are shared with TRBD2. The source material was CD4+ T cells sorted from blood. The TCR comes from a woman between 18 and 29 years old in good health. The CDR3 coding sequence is TGCGCCAGCAGCCAACCCAGCGGGAGGTCTCAAGAGACCCAGTACTTC. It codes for CASSQPSGRSQETQYF.